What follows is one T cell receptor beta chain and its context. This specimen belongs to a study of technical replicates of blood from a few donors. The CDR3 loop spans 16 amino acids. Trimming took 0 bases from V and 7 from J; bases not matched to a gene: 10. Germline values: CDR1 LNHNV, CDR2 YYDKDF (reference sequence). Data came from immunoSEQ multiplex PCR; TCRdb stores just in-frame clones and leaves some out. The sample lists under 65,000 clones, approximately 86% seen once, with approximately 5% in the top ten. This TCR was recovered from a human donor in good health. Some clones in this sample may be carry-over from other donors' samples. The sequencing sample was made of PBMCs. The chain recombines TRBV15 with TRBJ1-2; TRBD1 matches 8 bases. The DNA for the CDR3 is TGTGCCACCAGCAGAGAGTATGAGACAGGGGATCGTGGCTACACCTTC. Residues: CATSREYETGDRGYTF.